This TCR beta chain was found in a study of blood T cells in healthy people across ages. CDR1 LGHNT and CDR2 FRNRAP come from the germline V gene. The CDR3 contains 14 residues. Deletions cut 5 bases from V and 3 bases from J, with 11 bases between. A remark on this clonotype: The antigen remains unidentified.

Findings and limits, study-wide: Per million T cells, the diversity of TCR beta decreased roughly linearly as age advanced. The lack of PBMC sorting stopped any conclusive naive versus antigen-experienced comparison.

Each donor had around 11 milliliters of peripheral blood drawn. It was with a sample-barcoded 5' primer and a J-beta primer mix that a second PCR of roughly 7 to 12 cycles was run. Each cDNA molecule was tagged by a template-switch adaptor with 12 random nucleotides. TCRdb ran MiXCR on the 5' RACE reads and lists one entry per CDR3 protein. The sample has 1.5 million to 2 million distinct CDR3 sequences; 28% are singletons. Sequenced sample: blood. The origin of this receptor is a woman aged 25 to 39 in good health. This chain uses TRBV12-5 with TRBJ1-5; D is perhaps TRBD1 (5 bases). CDR3 in DNA: TGTGCTAGTGGTCCCGACAGAACCAATCAGCCCCAGCATTTT. Encoded protein: CASGPDRTNQPQHF.